One and the same sample provided the 27 T cell receptor beta chains below, sequenced in a study of blood T cell repertoires in COVID-19. Generated by immunoSEQ multiplex PCR, the TCRdb table keeps only in-frame clones and is missing some. The sample comprises fewer than 500,000 clones, 70% to 85% of which are singletons, and about 1% rests with the top ten. The source material was peripheral blood. These receptors all stem from a human donor with acute or convalescent COVID-19. The donor label of this sample is uncertain.

The gene calls are TRBV19 and TRBJ2-2; 9 nucleotides match TRBD1. Germline loops: CDR1 LNHDA, CDR2 SQIVND (reference sequence). CDR3 size: 15 residues. J was trimmed by 4 bases and V by 7 bases; bases with no gene match: 7. The CDR3, as DNA: TGTGCCAGTACCATAGGACAGGGGAGCACCGGGGAGCTGTTTTTT. Its translation is CASTIGQGSTGELFF.

The rearrangement uses TRBV10-2 and TRBJ1-3; a possible D gene is TRBD1 (6 bases). V lost 4 bases, J lost 6 bases, and 10 bases lay in between. The CDR3 length is 13 residues. CDR1 and CDR2 (germline): WSHSY, SAAADI. The CDR3 sequence: CASSAPGANTIYF. As DNA, the CDR3 is TGCGCCAGCAGTGCCCCAGGGGCAAACACCATATATTTT.

The table lists this clone with a count of one. The chain is built from TRBV12-3 or TRBV12-4 and TRBJ1-1; TRBD1 is a possible D gene (6 bases). This CDR3 comprises 13 residues. Trimming stripped 7 bases from V and 2 bases from J, with 11 bases between. CDR3 DNA sequence: TGTGCCAGCATCCACAGGGATAACACTGAAGCTTTCTTT. Amino acid sequence: CASIHRDNTEAFF.

V usage is TRBV4-1 and J usage is TRBJ2-5; 9 nucleotides match TRBD2. V lost 1 base and J lost 0; bases outside the gene matches: 21. The length of the CDR3 is 22 residues. From germline, CDR1 is MGHRA and CDR2 YSYEKL. The CDR3 loop is CASSQGYLGTSFSRRYQETQYF. The CDR3, as DNA: TGCGCCAGCAGCCAAGGCTACCTAGGGACTAGCTTTTCAAGAAGGTACCAAGAGACCCAGTACTTC.

This clone showed up just once. The gene calls are TRBV5-1 and TRBJ2-7, with 9 positions matching TRBD1. CDR1 is SGHRS and CDR2 is YFSETQ in the germline V gene. CDR3 length: 16 residues. Trimming cost V 1 base and J 8 bases; bases outside gene matches: 13. This CDR3 is CASSLSETGGSYKQYF. For the CDR3, the DNA is TGCGCCAGCAGCTTGTCTGAGACAGGGGGTTCGTATAAGCAGTACTTC. The full variable domain, rest sourced from reference TRBV5-1 and TRBJ2-7, is KAGVTQTPRYLIKTRGQQVTLSCSPISGHRSVSWYQQTPGQGLQFLFEYFSETQRNKGNFPGRFSGRQFSNSRSEMNVSTLELGDSALYLCASSLSETGGSYKQYFGPGTRLTVT.

J is TRBJ2-5 and V is TRBV5-6; 10 bases are shared with TRBD2. The germline gives CDR1 SGHDT, CDR2 YYEEEE. The CDR3 length is 16 residues. After removal of 4 bases from V and 2 bases from J, the junction contained 8 bases not matched to a gene. The CDR3 DNA is TGTGCCAGCAGCGTGGAGGGACTAGCGACGCAAGAGACCCAGTACTTC. This encodes CASSVEGLATQETQYF. Filled out from reference TRBV5-6 and TRBJ2-5, the complete variable domain reads DAGVTQSPTHLIKTRGQQVTLRCSPKSGHDTVSWYQQALGQGPQFIFQYYEEEERQRGNFPDRFSGHQFPNYSSELNVNALLLGDSALYLCASSVEGLATQETQYFGPGTRLLVL.

In its sample, this clone was seen a few times. The CDR3 loop reads CASSLDTSYTEAFF. The DNA for the CDR3 is TGTGCCAGCAGCTTAGATACAAGTTACACTGAAGCTTTCTTT. V gene TRBV7-2 combines with J gene TRBJ1-1; D is unresolved. The germline V gene encodes CDR1 SGHTA and CDR2 FQGNSA. Trimming took 1 base from V and 3 from J, leaving 9 bases between them. The CDR3 loop spans 14 amino acids.

The chain joins TRBV19 to TRBJ1-5, with D uncertain. Germline CDR1 is LNHDA and CDR2 is SQIVND (reference sequence). This CDR3 region has 15 residues. The V gene lost 3 bases and the J gene lost 3 bases, with 12 bases spanning the gap. The CDR3 region is CASSIGGGFNQPQHF. The CDR3 DNA reads TGTGCCAGTAGTATCGGCGGCGGCTTCAATCAGCCCCAGCATTTT. The whole variable domain, remainder taken from reference TRBV19 and TRBJ1-5, is DGGITQSPKYLFRKEGQNVTLSCEQNLNHDAMYWYRQDPGQGLRLIYYSQIVNDFQKGDIAEGYSVSREKKESFPLTVTSAQKNPTAFYLCASSIGGGFNQPQHFGDGTRLSIL.

The chain joins TRBV5-5 to TRBJ2-5; a possible D gene is TRBD1 (6 bases). Germline values: CDR1 SGHKS, CDR2 YYEKEE (reference sequence). Trimming stripped 4 bases from V and 1 base from J, with 17 bases between. This CDR3 spans 16 amino acids. The CDR3 DNA reads as TGTGCCAGCAGCGGGGGTCGGACAGAGTTCCAAGAGACCCAGTACTTC. This codes for CASSGGRTEFQETQYF. The whole variable domain, filled in from reference TRBV5-5 and TRBJ2-5, reads DAGVTQSPTHLIKTRGQQVTLRCSPISGHKSVSWYQQVLGQGPQFIFQYYEKEERGRGNFPDRFSARQFPNYSSELNVNALLLGDSALYLCASSGGRTEFQETQYFGPGTRLLVL.

The CDR3 coding sequence is TGTGCCAGCAGTTTATCGGGGTTTGAAGCTTTCTTT. Translation: CASSLSGFEAFF. The gene calls are TRBV12-3 or TRBV12-4 and TRBJ1-1; D unresolved. This CDR3 is 12 amino acids long. Trimming removed 2 bases from V and 7 bases from J, with 8 bases in between.

This chain joins TRBV11-2 and TRBJ1-1; D is undetermined. This CDR3 has 13 amino acids. V dropped 3 bases and J dropped 4 bases, with 9 bases sitting between them. Germline V gene lookup returns CDR1 SGHAT and CDR2 FQNNGV. Written as DNA, the CDR3 is TGTGCCAGCAGCTTGCAGCAGGTCACTGAAGCTTTCTTT. This encodes CASSLQQVTEAFF.

The V and J genes are TRBV11-2 and TRBJ2-7; D possibly corresponds to TRBD2 (6 bases). Germline loops: CDR1 SGHAT, CDR2 FQNNGV. This CDR3 region has 14 residues. V lost 5 bases and J 2 bases, leaving 13 bases between the germline ends. CDR3 protein: CASSPAAGTYEQYF. The CDR3 bases are TGTGCCAGCAGCCCCGCTGCGGGGACCTACGAGCAGTACTTC. The full variable domain, with the rest looked up from reference TRBV11-2 and TRBJ2-7, is EAGVAQSPRYKIIEKRQSVAFWCNPISGHATLYWYQQILGQGPKLLIQFQNNGVVDDSQLPKDRFSAERLKGVDSTLKIQPAKLEDSAVYLCASSPAAGTYEQYFGPGTRLTVT.

This clone was recorded at least ten times. The chain uses TRBV6-5 and TRBJ1-2; 7 bases are shared with TRBD1. The CDR3 totals 14 residues. J lost 8 bases, V lost 4 bases, and 10 bases had no gene match. Germline V lookup: CDR1 MNHEY, CDR2 SVGAGI. CDR3: CASSSRQGLKGYTF. DNA of the CDR3: TGTGCCAGCAGTTCACGACAGGGTTTAAAGGGCTACACCTTC.

The chain has TRBV28 and TRBJ1-2, with D perhaps TRBD1 (5 bases). The germline V gene has CDR1 MDHEN and CDR2 SYDVKM. This CDR3 spans 14 amino acids. Trimming shortened V by 2 bases and J by 8 bases, and 15 bases separated the two germline ends. In DNA, the CDR3 is TGTGCCAGCAGTTTAGCCGACAGAGTAGTCGGCTACACCTTC. This encodes CASSLADRVVGYTF.

This chain joins TRBV3-1 (or the pseudogene TRBV3-2) and TRBJ2-5, with a possible D match to TRBD2 (6 bases). Trimming took off 4 bases at V and 2 bases at J, with 11 bases between the two ends. The CDR3 contains 14 residues. Germline loops: CDR1 LGHDT, CDR2 YNNKEL (reference sequence). This chain's CDR3 is CASSRYGGQETQYF. The CDR3, as DNA: TGTGCCAGCAGCCGGTACGGGGGACAAGAGACCCAGTACTTC.

The table lists this clone with a few counts. The V call is TRBV28, the J call TRBJ1-2; 9 positions agree with TRBD1. Germline assignment: CDR1 MDHEN and CDR2 SYDVKM. CDR3 size: 14 residues. The V segment lost 6 bases and the J segment 4 bases; nucleotides outside the gene matches: 6. CDR3 in DNA: TGTGCCAGCAGGAGGGACAGGGCATCCTATGGCTACACCTTC. The encoded protein is CASRRDRASYGYTF.

The chain links TRBV18 to TRBJ1-4; 8 nucleotides match TRBD1. CDR3 length: 14 amino acids. Per germline, CDR1 KGHSH and CDR2 LQKENI. Trimming took 6 bases from V and 5 from J; bases not matched to a gene: 5. The CDR3 coding sequence is TGTGCCAGCTCCGCGACAGGGGCAAATGAAAAACTGTTTTTT. Encoded protein: CASSATGANEKLFF. Full variable domain (remainder filled in from reference TRBV18 and TRBJ1-4): NAGVMQNPRHLVRRRGQEARLRCSPMKGHSHVYWYRQLPEEGLKFMVYLQKENIIDESGMPKERFSAEFPKEGPSILRIQQVVRGDSAAYFCASSATGANEKLFFGSGTQLSVL.

This chain uses TRBV4-1 with TRBJ1-5, with 9 positions matching TRBD1. Germline CDR1 is MGHRA and CDR2 is YSYEKL. This CDR3 spans 16 amino acids. With 4 bases clipped from V and 5 bases from J, the junction kept 9 bases outside the gene matches. CDR3 sequence (DNA): TGCGCCAGCAGCCCATACGAGGGGACAGGGTATCAGCCCCAGCATTTT. Translation: CASSPYEGTGYQPQHF.

The genes are TRBV4-2 and TRBJ1-1; 8 bases fit TRBD1. Trimming took 1 base from V and 6 from J; bases not matched to a gene: 7. The CDR3 sequence is 15 residues long. CDR1 LGHNA and CDR2 YNFKEQ come from the germline V gene. As DNA, the CDR3 is TGTGCCAGCAGCCAAGGGGGGGACAGGTACTCTGAAGCTTTCTTT. Its translation: CASSQGGDRYSEAFF.

The V and J genes are TRBV28 and TRBJ2-1; D is possibly TRBD1 (5 bases). Per the germline V gene, CDR1 is MDHEN and CDR2 is SYDVKM. The germline V and J ends were trimmed by 4 bases and 3 bases, with 13 bases remaining between them. The CDR3 has 15 residues. The CDR3 nucleotides are TGTGCCAGCAGTTCTGCAGGGCTATACTACAATGAGCAGTTCTTC. As protein: CASSSAGLYYNEQFF. The full variable domain, completed using reference TRBV28 and TRBJ2-1, is DVKVTQSSRYLVKRTGEKVFLECVQDMDHENMFWYRQDPGLGLRLIYFSYDVKMKEKGDIPEGYSVSREKKERFSLILESASTNQTSMYLCASSSAGLYYNEQFFGPGTRLTVL.

This clone was seen a single time. The genes are TRBV30 and TRBJ1-4, with 11 positions matching TRBD1. V lost 0 bases to trimming and J lost 4 bases; unmatched junction nucleotides: 10. Germline V gene data show CDR1 as GTSNPN and CDR2 as SVGIG (reference sequence). The CDR3 contains 18 residues. The CDR3 DNA sequence: TGTGCCTGGAGTGTAAGGGGACAGGGGGTTGTTATTAATGAAAAACTGTTTTTT. This encodes CAWSVRGQGVVINEKLFF.

This chain links TRBV4-2 with TRBJ1-2; 8 nucleotides agree with TRBD1. Looked up from germline, CDR1 is LGHNA and CDR2 is YNFKEQ. CDR3 length: 14 amino acids. V lost 4 bases and J lost 7; bases outside the gene matches: 8. CDR3 in DNA: TGTGCCAGCAGCCCAGACAGGGGCCTGTCTGGCTACACCTTC. The encoded protein is CASSPDRGLSGYTF.

The J gene is TRBJ1-3, the V gene TRBV3-1 (or the pseudogene TRBV3-2); D unclear. With 3 bases removed from V and 4 bases from J, the gap between germline ends came to 7 bases. This CDR3 region has 13 residues. CDR1 is LGHDT and CDR2 is YNNKEL in the germline V gene (reference sequence). CDR3: CASSHRHGNTIYF. Written as DNA, the CDR3 is TGTGCCAGCAGCCATCGACACGGAAACACCATATATTTT.

This chain uses TRBV21-1 with TRBJ2-1; TRBD2 was called by the table and not checked on the DNA. TRBV21-1 is given as a pseudogene. The CDR3 covers 16 residues. The CDR3 nucleotides are TGTGCCAGCAGCAGCTGGACTAGCGGGGCATACAATGAGCAGTTCTTC. It is translated as CASSSWTSGAYNEQFF.

The chain combines TRBV27 with TRBJ1-6, with TRBD1 matching 7 bases. The CDR3 runs 17 residues. The trim removed 4 bases at V and 0 bases at J, leaving 6 bases unmatched. Per the germline V gene, CDR1 is MNHEY and CDR2 is SMNVEV (reference sequence). The CDR3 nucleotides are TGTGCCAGCAGTTCAAGGACAGGCCTCTCCTATAATTCACCCCTCCACTTT. Encoded protein: CASSSRTGLSYNSPLHF.

This clone is a singleton in its sample. This chain connects TRBV28 to TRBJ2-7; maybe TRBD1 (5 bases). Germline V CDR1 and CDR2: MDHEN, SYDVKM. CDR3 length: 13 residues. Trimming took off 5 bases at V and 6 bases at J, with 14 bases between the two ends. The CDR3 spells CASSAPNRREQYF. The CDR3 nucleotides are TGTGCCAGCAGTGCCCCTAACAGGCGCGAGCAGTACTTC.

The chain joins TRBV3-1 (or the pseudogene TRBV3-2) to TRBJ2-7, with a weak D call TRBD1 (5 bases). Trimming stripped 0 bases from V and 0 bases from J, with 9 bases between. The V gene's germline CDR1 is LGHDT and CDR2 YNNKEL (reference sequence). The CDR3 covers 15 residues. The CDR3 DNA follows: TGTGCCAGCAGCCAAGACGGCAGGGCCTCCTACGAGCAGTACTTC. Residues: CASSQDGRASYEQYF.